Listed here is a single TCR beta chain. Its antigen is currently unknown. Germline V gene data show CDR1 as PRHDT and CDR2 as FYEKMQ (reference sequence). V gave up 1 base and J gave up 1 base, with 13 bases separating them. This CDR3 has 16 amino acids. This entry belongs to a study of blood T cells in healthy people across ages. Findings and limits, study-wide: Diversity estimates drawn from one million T cells were deemed underestimates. Unsorted PBMCs ruled out conclusive naive versus antigen-experienced comparison. Per million T cells, the diversity of TCR beta decreased roughly linearly as age advanced.

Alongside a J-beta primer mix, a sample-barcoded 5' primer served in a second PCR lasting about 6 to 12 cycles. TCRdb reprocessed the 5' RACE reads with MiXCR, giving one entry per CDR3 protein. The profile shows approximately 1.5 million distinct CDR3 sequences, about 31% of them singletons. This TCR came from a woman in her twenties or thirties in good health. Sequencing was done on a sample of blood. This chain joins TRBV13 and TRBJ1-1, with D hard to call. CDR3 nucleotides: TGTGCCAGCAGCTTAGTGGTTGGAGCCGAGAACACTGAAGCTTTCTTT. Its protein is CASSLVVGAENTEAFF.